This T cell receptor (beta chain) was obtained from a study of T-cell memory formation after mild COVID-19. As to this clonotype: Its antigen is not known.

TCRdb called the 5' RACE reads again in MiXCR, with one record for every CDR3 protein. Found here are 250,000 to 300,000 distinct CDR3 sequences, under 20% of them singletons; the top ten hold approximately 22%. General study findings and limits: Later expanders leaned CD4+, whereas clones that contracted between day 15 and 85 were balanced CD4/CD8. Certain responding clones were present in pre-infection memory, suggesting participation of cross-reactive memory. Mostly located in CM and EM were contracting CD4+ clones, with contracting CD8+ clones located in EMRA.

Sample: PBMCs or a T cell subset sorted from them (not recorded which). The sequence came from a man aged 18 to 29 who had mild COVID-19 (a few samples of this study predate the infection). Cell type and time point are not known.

CDR3 DNA sequence: TGTGCCAGCAGTTTGGTGTCAGGGCAGGGACGCTATGGCTACACCTTC. This gives the protein CASSLVSGQGRYGYTF. The J gene is TRBJ1-2, the V gene TRBV28, with TRBD1 as a possible D gene (5 bases). This CDR3 comprises 16 residues. CDR1 MDHEN and CDR2 SYDVKM come from the germline V gene. V lost 3 bases to trimming and J lost 4 bases, with 18 bases between them.